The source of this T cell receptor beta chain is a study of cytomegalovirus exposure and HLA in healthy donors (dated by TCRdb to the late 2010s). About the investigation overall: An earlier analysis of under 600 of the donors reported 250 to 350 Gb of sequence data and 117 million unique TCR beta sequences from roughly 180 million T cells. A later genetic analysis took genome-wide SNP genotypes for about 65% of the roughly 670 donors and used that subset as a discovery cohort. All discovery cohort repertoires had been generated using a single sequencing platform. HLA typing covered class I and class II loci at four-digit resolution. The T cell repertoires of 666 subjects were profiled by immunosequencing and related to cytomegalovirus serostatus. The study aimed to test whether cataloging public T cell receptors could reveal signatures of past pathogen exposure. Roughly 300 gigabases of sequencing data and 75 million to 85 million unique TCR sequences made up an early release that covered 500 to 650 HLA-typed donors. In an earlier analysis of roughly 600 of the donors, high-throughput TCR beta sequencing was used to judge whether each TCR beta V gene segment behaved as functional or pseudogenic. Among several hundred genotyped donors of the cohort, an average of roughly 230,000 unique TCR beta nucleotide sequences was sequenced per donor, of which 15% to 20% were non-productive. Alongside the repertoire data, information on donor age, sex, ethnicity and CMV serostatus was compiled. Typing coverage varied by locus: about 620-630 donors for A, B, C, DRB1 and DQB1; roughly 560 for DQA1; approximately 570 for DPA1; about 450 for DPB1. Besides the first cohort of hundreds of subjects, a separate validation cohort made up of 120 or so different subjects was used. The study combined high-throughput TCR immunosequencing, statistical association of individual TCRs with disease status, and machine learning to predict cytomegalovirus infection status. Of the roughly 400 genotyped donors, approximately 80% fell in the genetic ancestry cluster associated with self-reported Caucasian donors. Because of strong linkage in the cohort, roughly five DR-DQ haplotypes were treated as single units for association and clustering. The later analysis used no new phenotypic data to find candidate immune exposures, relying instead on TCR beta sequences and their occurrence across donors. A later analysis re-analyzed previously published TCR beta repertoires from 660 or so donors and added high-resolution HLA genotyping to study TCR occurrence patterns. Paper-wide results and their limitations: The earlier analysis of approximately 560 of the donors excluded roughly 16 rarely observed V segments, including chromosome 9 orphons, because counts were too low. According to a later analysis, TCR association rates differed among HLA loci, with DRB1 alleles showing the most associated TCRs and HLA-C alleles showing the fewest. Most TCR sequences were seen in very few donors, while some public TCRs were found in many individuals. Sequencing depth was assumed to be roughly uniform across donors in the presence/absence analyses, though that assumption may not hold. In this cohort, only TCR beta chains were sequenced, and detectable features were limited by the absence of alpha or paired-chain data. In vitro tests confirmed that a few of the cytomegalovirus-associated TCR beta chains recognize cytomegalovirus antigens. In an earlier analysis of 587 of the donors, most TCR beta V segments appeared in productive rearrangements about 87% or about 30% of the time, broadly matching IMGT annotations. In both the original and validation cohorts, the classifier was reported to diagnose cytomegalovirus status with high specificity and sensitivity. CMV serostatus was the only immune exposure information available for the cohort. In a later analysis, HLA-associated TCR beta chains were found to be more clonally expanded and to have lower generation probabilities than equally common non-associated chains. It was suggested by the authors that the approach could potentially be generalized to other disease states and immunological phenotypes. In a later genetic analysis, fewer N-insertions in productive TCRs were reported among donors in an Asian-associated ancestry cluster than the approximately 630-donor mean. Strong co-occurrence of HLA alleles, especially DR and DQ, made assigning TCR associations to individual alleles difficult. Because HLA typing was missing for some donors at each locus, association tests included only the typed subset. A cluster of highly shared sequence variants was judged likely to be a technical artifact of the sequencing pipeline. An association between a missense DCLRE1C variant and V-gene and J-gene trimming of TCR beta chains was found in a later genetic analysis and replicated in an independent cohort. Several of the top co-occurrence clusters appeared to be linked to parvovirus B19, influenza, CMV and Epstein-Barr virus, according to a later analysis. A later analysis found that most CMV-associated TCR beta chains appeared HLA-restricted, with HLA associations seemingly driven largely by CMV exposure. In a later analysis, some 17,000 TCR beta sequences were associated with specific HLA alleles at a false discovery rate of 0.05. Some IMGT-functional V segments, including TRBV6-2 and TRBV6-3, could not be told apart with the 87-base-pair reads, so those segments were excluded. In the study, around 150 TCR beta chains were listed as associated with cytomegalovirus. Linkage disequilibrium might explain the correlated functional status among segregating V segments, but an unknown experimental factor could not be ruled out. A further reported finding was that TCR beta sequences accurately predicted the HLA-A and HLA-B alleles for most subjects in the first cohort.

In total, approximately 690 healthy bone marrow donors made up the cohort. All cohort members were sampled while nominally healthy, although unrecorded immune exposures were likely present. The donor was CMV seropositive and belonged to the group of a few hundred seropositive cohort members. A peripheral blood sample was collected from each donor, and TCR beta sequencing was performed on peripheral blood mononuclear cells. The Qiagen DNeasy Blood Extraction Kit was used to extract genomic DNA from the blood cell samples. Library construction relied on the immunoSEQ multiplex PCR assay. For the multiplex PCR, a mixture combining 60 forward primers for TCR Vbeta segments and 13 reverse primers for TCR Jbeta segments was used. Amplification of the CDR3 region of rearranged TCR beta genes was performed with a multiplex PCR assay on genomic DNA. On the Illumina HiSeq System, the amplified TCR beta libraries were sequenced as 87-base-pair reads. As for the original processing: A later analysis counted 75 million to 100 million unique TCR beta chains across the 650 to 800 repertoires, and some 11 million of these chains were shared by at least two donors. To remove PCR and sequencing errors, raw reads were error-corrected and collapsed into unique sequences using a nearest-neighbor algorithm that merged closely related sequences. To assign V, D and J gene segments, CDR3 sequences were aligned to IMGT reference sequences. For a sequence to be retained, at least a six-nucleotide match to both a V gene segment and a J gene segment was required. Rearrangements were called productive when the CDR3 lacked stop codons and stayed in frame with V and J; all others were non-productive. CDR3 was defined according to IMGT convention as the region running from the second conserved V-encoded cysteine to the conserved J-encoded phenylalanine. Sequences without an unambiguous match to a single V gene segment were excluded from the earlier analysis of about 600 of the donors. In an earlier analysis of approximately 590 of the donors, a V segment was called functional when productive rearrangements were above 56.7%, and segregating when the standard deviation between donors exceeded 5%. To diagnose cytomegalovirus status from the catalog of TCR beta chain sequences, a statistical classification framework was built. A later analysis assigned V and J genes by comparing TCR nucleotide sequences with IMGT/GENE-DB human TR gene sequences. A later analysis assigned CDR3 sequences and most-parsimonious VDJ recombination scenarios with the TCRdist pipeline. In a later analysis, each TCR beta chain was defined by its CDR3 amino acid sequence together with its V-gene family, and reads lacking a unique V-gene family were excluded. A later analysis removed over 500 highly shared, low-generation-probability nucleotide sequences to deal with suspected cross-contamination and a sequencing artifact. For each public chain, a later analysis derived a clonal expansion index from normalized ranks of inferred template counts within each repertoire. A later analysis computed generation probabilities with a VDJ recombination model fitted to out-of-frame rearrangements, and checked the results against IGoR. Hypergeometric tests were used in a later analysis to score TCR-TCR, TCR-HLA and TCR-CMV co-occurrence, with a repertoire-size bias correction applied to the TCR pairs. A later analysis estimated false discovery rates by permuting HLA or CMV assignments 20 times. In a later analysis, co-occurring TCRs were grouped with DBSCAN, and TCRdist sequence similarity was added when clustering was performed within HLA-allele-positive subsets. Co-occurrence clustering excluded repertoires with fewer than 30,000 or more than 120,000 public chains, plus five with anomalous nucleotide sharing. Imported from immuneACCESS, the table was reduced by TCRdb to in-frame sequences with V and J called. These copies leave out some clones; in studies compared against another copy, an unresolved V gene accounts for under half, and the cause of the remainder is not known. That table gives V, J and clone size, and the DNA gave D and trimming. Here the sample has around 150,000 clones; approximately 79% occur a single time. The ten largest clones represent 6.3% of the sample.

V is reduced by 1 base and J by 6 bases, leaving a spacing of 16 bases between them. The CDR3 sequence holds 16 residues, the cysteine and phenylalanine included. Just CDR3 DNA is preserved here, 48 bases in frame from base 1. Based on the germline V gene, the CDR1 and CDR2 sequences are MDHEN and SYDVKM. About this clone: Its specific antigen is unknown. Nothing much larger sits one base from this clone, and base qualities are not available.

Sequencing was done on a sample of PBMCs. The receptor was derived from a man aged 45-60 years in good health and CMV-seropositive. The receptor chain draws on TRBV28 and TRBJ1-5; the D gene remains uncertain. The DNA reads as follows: TGTGCCAGCAGTTTATCTATTTGGAGTCCCGGTCAGCCCCAGCATTTT. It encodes CASSLSIWSPGQPQHF. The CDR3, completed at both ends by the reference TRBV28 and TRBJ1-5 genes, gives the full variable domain DVKVTQSSRYLVKRTGEKVFLECVQDMDHENMFWYRQDPGLGLRLIYFSYDVKMKEKGDIPEGYSVSREKKERFSLILESASTNQTSMYLCASSLSIWSPGQPQHFGDGTRLSIL.